The 5 T cell receptor beta chains given below trace back to one sample, sequenced in a study of blood T cell repertoires in COVID-19. Produced via immunoSEQ multiplex PCR; TCRdb's table is partial and in-frame only. The sample carries about 230,000 clones, roughly 85% recorded once. The sample comprised peripheral blood. These receptors all stem from a woman between 65 and 79 years old with active or convalescent COVID-19.

The J gene is TRBJ2-1, the V gene TRBV11-2; possible D gene TRBD1, 6 bases. V was shortened by 1 base and J by 6 bases, with 13 bases between the two germline ends. The CDR3 totals 15 residues. Germline CDR1 reads SGHAT; CDR2 reads FQNNGV. The CDR3 nucleotides read TGTGCCAGCAGCTTAGGAGTCGACAGGAGCAATGAGCAGTTCTTC. It translates to CASSLGVDRSNEQFF.

This clone was recorded a few times. The CDR3, as DNA: TGTGCCAGCAGCGTAACGGAGAGCTCCTACGAGCAGTACTTC. It yields the protein CASSVTESSYEQYF. The V gene is TRBV9, the J gene TRBJ2-7; no clear D gene. CDR1 SGDLS and CDR2 YYNGEE come from the germline V gene. The CDR3 has 14 amino acids. V was pared by 1 base and J by 0 bases, with 8 bases between.

The V call is TRBV7-6, the J call TRBJ1-6; D gene unclear. The germline V and J ends were trimmed by 3 bases and 8 bases, with 5 bases remaining between them. CDR3 size: 12 residues. Germline V lookup: CDR1 SGHVS, CDR2 FNYEAQ. This CDR3 is CASSFPDSPLHF. In DNA, the CDR3 is TGTGCCAGCAGCTTCCCCGATTCACCCCTCCACTTT.

The genes are TRBV24-1 and TRBJ2-3; 13 bases are shared with TRBD2. Germline values: CDR1 KGHDR, CDR2 SFDVKD. V was clipped by 4 bases and J by 4 bases; unmatched bases: 4. The CDR3 is 16 amino acids. The CDR3 coding sequence is TGTGCCACCAGTGACCGGACTAGCGGGGGATCAGATACGCAGTATTTT. It encodes CATSDRTSGGSDTQYF.

V and J are TRBV29-1 and TRBJ2-7, with D tentatively TRBD1 (6 bases). This CDR3 is 12 amino acids long. Germline lookup yields CDR1 SQVTM and CDR2 ANQGSEA. The V and J ends lost 6 bases and 1 base respectively, with 10 bases between them. CDR3: CSVRDTSYEQYF. The CDR3 nucleotides are TGCAGCGTCCGGGACACGTCCTACGAGCAGTACTTC.